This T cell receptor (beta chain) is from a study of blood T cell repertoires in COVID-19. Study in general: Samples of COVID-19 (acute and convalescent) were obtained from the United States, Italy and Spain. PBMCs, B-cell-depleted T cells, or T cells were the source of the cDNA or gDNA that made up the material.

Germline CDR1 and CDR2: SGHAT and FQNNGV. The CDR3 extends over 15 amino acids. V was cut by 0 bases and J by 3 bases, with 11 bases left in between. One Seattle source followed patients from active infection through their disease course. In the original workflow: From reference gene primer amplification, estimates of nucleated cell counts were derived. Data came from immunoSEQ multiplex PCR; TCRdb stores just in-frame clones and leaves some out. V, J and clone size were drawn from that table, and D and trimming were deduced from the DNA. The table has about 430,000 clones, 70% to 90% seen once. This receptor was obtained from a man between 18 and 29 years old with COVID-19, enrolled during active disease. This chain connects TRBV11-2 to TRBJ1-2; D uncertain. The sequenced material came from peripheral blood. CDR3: CASSLDGRRDYGYTF. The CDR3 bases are TGTGCCAGCAGCTTAGACGGCAGGCGGGACTATGGCTACACCTTC.